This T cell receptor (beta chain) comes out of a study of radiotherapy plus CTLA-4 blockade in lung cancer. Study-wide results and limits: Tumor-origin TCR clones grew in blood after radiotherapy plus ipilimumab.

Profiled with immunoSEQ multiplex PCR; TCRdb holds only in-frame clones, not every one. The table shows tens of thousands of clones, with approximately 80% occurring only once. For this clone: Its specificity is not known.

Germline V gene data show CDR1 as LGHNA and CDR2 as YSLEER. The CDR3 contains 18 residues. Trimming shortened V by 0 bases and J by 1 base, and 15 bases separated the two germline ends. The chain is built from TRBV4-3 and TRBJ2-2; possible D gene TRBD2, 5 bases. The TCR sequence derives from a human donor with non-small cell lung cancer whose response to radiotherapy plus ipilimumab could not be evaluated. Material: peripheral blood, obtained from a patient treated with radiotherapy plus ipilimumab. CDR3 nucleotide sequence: TGCGCCAGCAGCCAAGATTTGGTATTTGGAGGGAACACCGGGGAGCTGTTTTTT. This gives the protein CASSQDLVFGGNTGELFF.